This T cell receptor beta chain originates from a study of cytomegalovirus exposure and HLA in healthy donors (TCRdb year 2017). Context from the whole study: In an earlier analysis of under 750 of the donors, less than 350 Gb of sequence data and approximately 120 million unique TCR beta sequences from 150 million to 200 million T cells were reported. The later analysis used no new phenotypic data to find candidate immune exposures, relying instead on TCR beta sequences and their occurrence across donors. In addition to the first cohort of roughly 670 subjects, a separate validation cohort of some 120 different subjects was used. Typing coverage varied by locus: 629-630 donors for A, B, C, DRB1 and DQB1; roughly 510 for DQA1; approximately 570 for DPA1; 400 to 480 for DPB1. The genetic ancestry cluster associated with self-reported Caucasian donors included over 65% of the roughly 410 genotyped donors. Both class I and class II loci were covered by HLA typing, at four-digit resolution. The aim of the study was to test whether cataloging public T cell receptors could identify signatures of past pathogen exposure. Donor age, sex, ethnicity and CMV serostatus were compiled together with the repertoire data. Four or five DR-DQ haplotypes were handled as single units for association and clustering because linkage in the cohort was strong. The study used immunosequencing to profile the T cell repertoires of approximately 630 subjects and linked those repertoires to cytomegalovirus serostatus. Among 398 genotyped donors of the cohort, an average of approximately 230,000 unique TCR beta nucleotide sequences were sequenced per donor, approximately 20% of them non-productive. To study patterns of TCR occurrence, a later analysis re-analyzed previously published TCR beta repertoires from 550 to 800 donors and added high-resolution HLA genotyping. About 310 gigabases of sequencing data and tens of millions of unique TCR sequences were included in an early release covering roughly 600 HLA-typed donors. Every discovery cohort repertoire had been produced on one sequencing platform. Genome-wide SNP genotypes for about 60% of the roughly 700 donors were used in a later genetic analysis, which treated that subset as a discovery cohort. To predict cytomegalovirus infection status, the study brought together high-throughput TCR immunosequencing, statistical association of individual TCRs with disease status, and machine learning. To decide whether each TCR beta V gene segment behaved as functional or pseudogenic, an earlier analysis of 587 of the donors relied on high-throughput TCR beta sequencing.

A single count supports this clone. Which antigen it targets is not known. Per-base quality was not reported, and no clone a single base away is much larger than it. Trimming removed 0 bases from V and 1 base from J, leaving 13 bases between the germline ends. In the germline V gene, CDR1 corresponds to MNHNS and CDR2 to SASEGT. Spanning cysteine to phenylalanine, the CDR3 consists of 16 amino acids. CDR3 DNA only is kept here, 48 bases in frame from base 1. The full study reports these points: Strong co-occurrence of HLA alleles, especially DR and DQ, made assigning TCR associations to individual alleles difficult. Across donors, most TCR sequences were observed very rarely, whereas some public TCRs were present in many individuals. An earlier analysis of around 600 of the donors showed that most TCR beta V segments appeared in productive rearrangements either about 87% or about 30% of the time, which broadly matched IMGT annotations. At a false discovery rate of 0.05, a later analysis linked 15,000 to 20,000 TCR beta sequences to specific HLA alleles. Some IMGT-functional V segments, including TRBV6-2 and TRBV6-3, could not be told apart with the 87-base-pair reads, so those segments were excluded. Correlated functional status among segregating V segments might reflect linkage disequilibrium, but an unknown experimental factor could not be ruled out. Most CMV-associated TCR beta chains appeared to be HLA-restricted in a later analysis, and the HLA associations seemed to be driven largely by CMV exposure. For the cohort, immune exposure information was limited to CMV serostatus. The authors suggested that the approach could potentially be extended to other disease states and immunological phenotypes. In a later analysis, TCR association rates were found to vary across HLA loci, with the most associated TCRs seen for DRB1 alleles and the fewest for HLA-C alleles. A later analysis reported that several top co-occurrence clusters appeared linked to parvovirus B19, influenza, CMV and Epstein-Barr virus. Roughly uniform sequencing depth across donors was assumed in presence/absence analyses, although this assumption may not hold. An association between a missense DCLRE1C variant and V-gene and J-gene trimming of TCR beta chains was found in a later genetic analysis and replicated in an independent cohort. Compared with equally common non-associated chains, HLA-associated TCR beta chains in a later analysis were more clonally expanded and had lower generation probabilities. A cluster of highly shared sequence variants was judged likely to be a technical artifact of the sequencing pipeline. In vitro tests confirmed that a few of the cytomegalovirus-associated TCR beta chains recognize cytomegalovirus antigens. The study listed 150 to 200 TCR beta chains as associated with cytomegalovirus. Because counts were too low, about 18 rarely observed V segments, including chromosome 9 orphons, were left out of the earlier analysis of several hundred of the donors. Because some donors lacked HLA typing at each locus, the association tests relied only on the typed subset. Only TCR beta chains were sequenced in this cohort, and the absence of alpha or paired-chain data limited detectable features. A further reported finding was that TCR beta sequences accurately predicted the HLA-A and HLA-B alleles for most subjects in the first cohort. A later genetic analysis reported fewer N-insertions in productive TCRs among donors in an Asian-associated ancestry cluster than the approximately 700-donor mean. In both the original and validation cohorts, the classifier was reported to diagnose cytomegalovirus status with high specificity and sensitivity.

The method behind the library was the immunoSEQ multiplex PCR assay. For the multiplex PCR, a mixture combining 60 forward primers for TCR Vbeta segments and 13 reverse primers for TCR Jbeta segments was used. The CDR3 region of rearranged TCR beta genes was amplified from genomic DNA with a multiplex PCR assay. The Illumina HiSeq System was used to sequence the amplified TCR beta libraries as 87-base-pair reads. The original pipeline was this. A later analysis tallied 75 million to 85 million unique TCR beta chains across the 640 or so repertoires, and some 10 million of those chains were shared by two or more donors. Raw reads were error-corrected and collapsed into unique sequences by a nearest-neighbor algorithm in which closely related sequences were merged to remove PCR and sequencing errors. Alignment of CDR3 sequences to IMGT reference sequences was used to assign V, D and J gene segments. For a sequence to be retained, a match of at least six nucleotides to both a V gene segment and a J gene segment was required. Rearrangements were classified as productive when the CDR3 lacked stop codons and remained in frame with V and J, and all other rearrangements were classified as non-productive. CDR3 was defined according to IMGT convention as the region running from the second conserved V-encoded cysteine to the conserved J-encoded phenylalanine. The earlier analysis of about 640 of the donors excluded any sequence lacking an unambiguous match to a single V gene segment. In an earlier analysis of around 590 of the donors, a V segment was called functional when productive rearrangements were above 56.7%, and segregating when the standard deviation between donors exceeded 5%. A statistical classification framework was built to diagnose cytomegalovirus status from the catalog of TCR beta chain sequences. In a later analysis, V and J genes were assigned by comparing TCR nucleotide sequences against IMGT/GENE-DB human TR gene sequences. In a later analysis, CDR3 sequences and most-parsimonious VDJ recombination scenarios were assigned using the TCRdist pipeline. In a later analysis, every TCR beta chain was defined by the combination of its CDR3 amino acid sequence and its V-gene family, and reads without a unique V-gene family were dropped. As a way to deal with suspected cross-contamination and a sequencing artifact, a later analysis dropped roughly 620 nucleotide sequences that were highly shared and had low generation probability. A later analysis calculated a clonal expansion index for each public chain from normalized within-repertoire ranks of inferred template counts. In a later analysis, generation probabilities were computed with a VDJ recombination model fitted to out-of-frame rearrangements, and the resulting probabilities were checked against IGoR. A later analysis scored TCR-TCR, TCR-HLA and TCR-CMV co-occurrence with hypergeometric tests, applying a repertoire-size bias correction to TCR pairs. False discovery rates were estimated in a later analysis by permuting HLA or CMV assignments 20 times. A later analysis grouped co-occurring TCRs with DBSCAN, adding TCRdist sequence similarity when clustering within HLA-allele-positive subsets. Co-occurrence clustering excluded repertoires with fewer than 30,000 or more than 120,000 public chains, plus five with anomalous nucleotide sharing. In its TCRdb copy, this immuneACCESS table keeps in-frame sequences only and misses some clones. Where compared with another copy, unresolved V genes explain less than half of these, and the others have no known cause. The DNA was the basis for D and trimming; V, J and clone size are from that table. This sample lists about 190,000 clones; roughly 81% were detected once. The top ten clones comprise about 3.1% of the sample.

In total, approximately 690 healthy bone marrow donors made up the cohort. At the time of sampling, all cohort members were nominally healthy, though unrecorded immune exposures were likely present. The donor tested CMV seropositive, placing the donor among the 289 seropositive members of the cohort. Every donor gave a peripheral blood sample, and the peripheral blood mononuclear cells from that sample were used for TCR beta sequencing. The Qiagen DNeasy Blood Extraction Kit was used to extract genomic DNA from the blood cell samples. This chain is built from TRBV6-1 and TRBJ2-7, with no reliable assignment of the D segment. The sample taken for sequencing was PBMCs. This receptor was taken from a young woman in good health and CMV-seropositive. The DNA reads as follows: TGTGCCAGCAGTGAAGCCCCAGGCCGAGATTCCTACGAGCAGTACTTC. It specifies CASSEAPGRDSYEQYF.